A single sample is the source of the 15 T cell receptor beta chains below, sequenced in a study of cytomegalovirus exposure and HLA in healthy donors. The data were produced by immunoSEQ multiplex PCR, yet TCRdb's version contains in-frame clones alone and is incomplete. The sample has 90,000 to 150,000 clones, more than 75% seen once. Sequencing input: PBMCs. Receptors were obtained from a woman aged 18-35 years in good health and CMV-seropositive.

In its sample, this clone was seen once. V and J are TRBV4-1 and TRBJ1-4; no clear D gene. Trimming took 2 bases from V and 7 from J, leaving 8 bases between them. CDR1 is MGHRA and CDR2 is YSYEKL in the germline V gene. The length of the CDR3 is 13 residues. In DNA, the CDR3 is TGCGCCAGCAGCCAATCCGGAGGTGAAAAACTGTTTTTT. It specifies CASSQSGGEKLFF.

The chain recombines TRBV4-1 with TRBJ2-3; TRBD2 agrees at 7 bases. The CDR3 is 16 amino acids. The V and J ends lost 1 base and 2 bases, in that order; junction bases with no gene match: 6. Looked up from germline, CDR1 is MGHRA and CDR2 is YSYEKL. CDR3 sequence: CASSQALAANTDTQYF. Written as DNA, the CDR3 is TGCGCCAGCAGCCAAGCGCTAGCGGCAAACACAGATACGCAGTATTTT.

The chain employs TRBV2 and TRBJ1-4; tentative D call: TRBD1 (5 bases). The germline V and J ends were trimmed by 7 bases and 2 bases, with 14 bases remaining between them. CDR3 length: 15 amino acids. Germline V gene lookup returns CDR1 SNHLY and CDR2 FYNNEI. CDR3 loop: CASTPEQGTNEKLFF. The CDR3 DNA reads TGTGCCAGCACACCGGAGCAGGGCACTAATGAAAAACTGTTTTTT.

The chain combines TRBV13 with TRBJ1-2; TRBD1 aligns across 10 bases. Per the germline V gene, CDR1 is PRHDT and CDR2 is FYEKMQ (reference sequence). This CDR3 comprises 17 residues. V was clipped by 5 bases and J by 0 bases; unmatched bases: 9. CDR3 region: CASSLGTGAIANYGYTF. CDR3 sequence (DNA): TGTGCCAGCAGCCTCGGGACAGGGGCCATTGCTAACTATGGCTACACCTTC. Supplemented by reference TRBV13 and TRBJ1-2, the full variable domain reads AAGVIQSPRHLIKEKRETATLKCYPIPRHDTVYWYQQGPGQDPQFLISFYEKMQSDKGSIPDRFSAQQFSDYHSELNMSSLELGDSALYFCASSLGTGAIANYGYTFGSGTRLTVV.

This clone was seen a handful of times. The V call is TRBV7-9, the J call TRBJ1-4; weak D call: TRBD1 (6 bases). The CDR3 totals 14 residues. Trimming removed 5 bases from V and 8 bases from J, with 15 bases in between. Germline CDR1 and CDR2: SEHNR and FQNEAQ (reference sequence). The DNA for the CDR3 is TGTGCCAGCAGCCCCCTGGGGGCTCGGGAAAAACTGTTTTTT. Its translation: CASSPLGAREKLFF.

This chain joins TRBV27 and TRBJ2-3, with 9 bases identical to TRBD1. Germline V gene data show CDR1 as MNHEY and CDR2 as SMNVEV (reference sequence). CDR3 size: 14 residues. Trimming cost V 6 bases and J 7 bases; bases outside gene matches: 8. In DNA, the CDR3 is TGTGCCAGCAGCCCCGGGACAGGGACGAATACGCAGTATTTT. Its translation: CASSPGTGTNTQYF.

The CDR3 DNA follows: TGTGCTAGTGGCCAGGAGGGTGGTCAGCCCCAGCATTTT. It encodes CASGQEGGQPQHF. This chain joins TRBV12-5 and TRBJ1-5; D not resolved. The CDR3 is 13 residues long. Trimming removed 6 bases at V and 6 bases at J, with 12 bases between. Germline CDR1 and CDR2: LGHNT and FRNRAP.

This clone was counted only a few times. The DNA is omitted, as the CDR3 cannot be located on it reliably, and the CDR3 follows TCRdb's listing. The J gene is TRBJ1-2, the V gene TRBV5-1; no DNA check was done on the table's D call, TRBD1. Germline V gene sequence: CDR1 SGHRS, CDR2 YFSETQ. A total of 13 residues make up the CDR3, ends included. CDR3 in amino acids: CASSPEVGAGNTF.

In its sample, this clone is medium-sized (0.01 to 0.1%). This rearrangement joins TRBV4-2 to TRBJ2-7; 7 nucleotides agree with TRBD1. The V and J ends lost 1 base and 1 base, in that order; junction bases with no gene match: 7. The CDR3 totals 16 residues. Germline V gene lookup returns CDR1 LGHNA and CDR2 YNFKEQ. The CDR3 region is CASSQAETGPSYEQYF. CDR3 DNA: TGTGCCAGCAGCCAAGCTGAGACAGGGCCGTCCTACGAGCAGTACTTC.

CDR3 amino acids: CASSPTSRAAGELFF. CDR3 in DNA: TGTGCCAGCAGCCCCACTTCCAGGGCGGCCGGGGAGCTGTTTTTT. The rearrangement joins TRBV7-6 to TRBJ2-2; possible D gene TRBD1, 5 bases. The germline V gene encodes CDR1 SGHVS and CDR2 FNYEAQ. The CDR3 extends over 15 amino acids. The V and J ends lost 5 bases and 6 bases respectively, with 16 bases between them.

Only one count was recorded for this clone. CDR3 in amino acids: CASRGQGKTGELFF. The CDR3, as DNA: TGTGCCAGCAGAGGACAGGGAAAGACCGGGGAGCTGTTTTTT. The V gene is TRBV9, the J gene TRBJ2-2; 8 bases agree with TRBD1. The V gene's germline CDR1 is SGDLS and CDR2 YYNGEE. This CDR3 contains 14 residues. After removal of 5 bases from V and 5 bases from J, the junction contained 5 bases not matched to a gene.

The chain links TRBV5-1 to TRBJ2-2; D possibly corresponds to TRBD1 (6 bases). V was shortened by 3 bases and J by 4 bases, with 10 bases between the two germline ends. The CDR3 has 14 amino acids. Germline V lookup: CDR1 SGHRS, CDR2 YFSETQ. The CDR3 nucleotides are TGCGCCAGCAGCTGGGGACATTCCACCGGGGAGCTGTTTTTT. This translates into CASSWGHSTGELFF. The full variable domain, rest sourced from reference TRBV5-1 and TRBJ2-2, is KAGVTQTPRYLIKTRGQQVTLSCSPISGHRSVSWYQQTPGQGLQFLFEYFSETQRNKGNFPGRFSGRQFSNSRSEMNVSTLELGDSALYLCASSWGHSTGELFFGEGSRLTVL.

This clone was observed a single time. The chain recombines TRBV19 with TRBJ2-5, with 7 bases that match TRBD1. The V gene's germline CDR1 is LNHDA and CDR2 SQIVND (reference sequence). The CDR3 consists of 14 residues. Germline trimming cut 6 bases from V and 6 bases from J; bases unmatched to any gene: 10. CDR3 DNA sequence: TGTGCCAGTAGCCCTCAGGGGGTAAGAAAGACCCAGTACTTC. Residues: CASSPQGVRKTQYF.

V usage is TRBV18 and J usage is TRBJ1-5; a possible D gene is TRBD1 (6 bases). The CDR3 covers 17 residues. Trimming removed 3 bases at V and 1 base at J, with 16 bases between. Germline V CDR1 and CDR2: KGHSH, LQKENI. The CDR3 sequence: CASSPPGHLVSNQPQHF. The CDR3 DNA reads as TGTGCCAGCTCACCCCCGGGACACCTAGTGAGCAATCAGCCCCAGCATTTT.

The V and J genes are TRBV19 and TRBJ2-7, with TRBD1 identical over 7 bases. The CDR3 has 12 amino acids. The germline V gene encodes CDR1 LNHDA and CDR2 SQIVND (reference sequence). The V gene end was trimmed by 8 bases and the J gene end by 5 bases; junction bases not matched to a gene: 6. CDR3 sequence reads: CASVPGGDEQYF. For the CDR3, the DNA is TGTGCCAGTGTCCCAGGGGGTGACGAGCAGTACTTC.